The 24 T cell receptor beta chains in this list originate from one sample, sequenced in a study of T cell changes during pregnancy in multiple sclerosis. Profiled with immunoSEQ multiplex PCR; TCRdb holds only in-frame clones, not every one. Of 90,000 to 95,000 clones in the sample, 75% to 95% were seen once. The sample in question was peripheral blood, obtained before pregnancy. Receptors originate from a female donor with multiple sclerosis, enrolled in a pregnancy study.

This clone was recorded a few times. The V call is TRBV2, the J call TRBJ1-6; TRBD1 might be the D (6 bases). The length of the CDR3 is 13 residues. The germline V and J ends were trimmed by 7 bases and 7 bases, with 11 bases remaining between them. Germline V lookup: CDR1 SNHLY, CDR2 FYNNEI. CDR3 protein: CASMGGPNSPLHF. Written as DNA, the CDR3 is TGTGCCAGCATGGGGGGGCCCAATTCACCCCTCCACTTT.

The rearrangement links TRBV29-1 to TRBJ2-3; 9 nucleotides agree with TRBD1. Germline V gene lookup returns CDR1 SQVTM and CDR2 ANQGSEA. Trimming at V came to 6 bases and at J to 5 bases, leaving 9 bases not matched to a gene. The CDR3 totals 14 residues. CDR3 region: CSVGRDRVGDTQYF. The CDR3 DNA is TGCAGCGTGGGCCGGGACAGGGTAGGAGATACGCAGTATTTT.

In its sample, this clone was seen once. The chain uses TRBV27 and TRBJ2-2; maybe TRBD1 (5 bases). V lost 7 bases, J lost 3 bases, and 15 bases lay in between. Germline V lookup: CDR1 MNHEY, CDR2 SMNVEV (reference sequence). The CDR3 is 15 residues long. The CDR3 spells CASKARRGDTGELFF. Here the CDR3 DNA reads TGTGCCAGCAAAGCTAGAAGGGGCGACACCGGGGAGCTGTTTTTT.

V gene TRBV6-1 combines with J gene TRBJ2-7; TRBD2 matches at 12 bases. After removal of 7 bases from V and 2 bases from J, the junction contained 6 bases not matched to a gene. CDR3 length equals 15 residues. Per germline, CDR1 MNHNS and CDR2 SASEGT. CDR3 in DNA: TGTGCCAGCACCCTCGGACTAGCGGGGACCTACGAGCAGTACTTC. Its protein product is CASTLGLAGTYEQYF.

This sequence joins TRBV28 and TRBJ1-4; perhaps TRBD1 as D (5 bases). Germline V lookup: CDR1 MDHEN, CDR2 SYDVKM. V was pared by 5 bases and J by 0 bases, with 10 bases between. The CDR3 totals 15 residues. CDR3 in amino acids: CASSDPGATNEKLFF. The CDR3 DNA is TGTGCCAGCAGTGACCCGGGGGCAACTAATGAAAAACTGTTTTTT.

This clone appeared a few times. The V gene is TRBV21-1, the J gene TRBJ2-4; TRBD1 is the table's D call and was not checked against the DNA. TRBV21-1 is a listed pseudogene. The CDR3 has 17 amino acids. The CDR3 DNA is TGTGCCAGCAGCCCCGAGAGCAGGGGGCGCGAAGGAAACATTCAGTACTTC. Translation: CASSPESRGREGNIQYF.

This clone was seen more than once but under ten times. CDR3 in DNA: TGTGCCAGTAGTATGACAGAGCCTAATTCACCCCTCCACTTT. It specifies CASSMTEPNSPLHF. The genes are TRBV19 and TRBJ1-6; tentative D call: TRBD1 (5 bases). The V end was cut by 3 bases, the J end by 6 bases, with 9 bases between. The CDR3 length is 14 residues. Germline lookup yields CDR1 LNHDA and CDR2 SQIVND (reference sequence). Full variable domain (remainder filled in from reference TRBV19 and TRBJ1-6): DGGITQSPKYLFRKEGQNVTLSCEQNLNHDAMYWYRQDPGQGLRLIYYSQIVNDFQKGDIAEGYSVSREKKESFPLTVTSAQKNPTAFYLCASSMTEPNSPLHFGNGTRLTVT.

This clone was seen a few times. The rearrangement uses TRBV2 and TRBJ1-2, with D unresolved. The germline gives CDR1 SNHLY, CDR2 FYNNEI. The CDR3 is 13 amino acids. V shed 1 base and J shed 11 bases, with 14 bases lying between them. CDR3 residues: CASSEEGGQLYTF. The CDR3 coding sequence is TGTGCCAGCAGTGAAGAAGGTGGGCAATTGTACACCTTC.

V gene TRBV28 combines with J gene TRBJ1-2; 7 nucleotides align to TRBD1. J gave up 4 bases and V 6 bases, and 2 bases lay outside the gene matches. CDR1 and CDR2 from the germline V gene are MDHEN and SYDVKM. This CDR3 has 12 amino acids. CDR3 region: CASSRDSYGYTF. The DNA of the CDR3 is TGTGCCAGCAGCCGGGACAGCTATGGCTACACCTTC.

The rearrangement joins TRBV18 to TRBJ2-5; no clear D gene. The V gene's germline CDR1 is KGHSH and CDR2 LQKENI. Trimming removed 0 bases at V and 5 bases at J, with 10 bases between. The CDR3 length is 14 residues. The CDR3 here is CASSPPSNEETQYF. CDR3 bases: TGTGCCAGCTCACCACCCTCCAACGAGGAGACCCAGTACTTC. Drawing the rest from reference TRBV18 and TRBJ2-5, the complete variable domain is NAGVMQNPRHLVRRRGQEARLRCSPMKGHSHVYWYRQLPEEGLKFMVYLQKENIIDESGMPKERFSAEFPKEGPSILRIQQVVRGDSAAYFCASSPPSNEETQYFGPGTRLLVL.

The chain joins TRBV6-1 to TRBJ1-5, with TRBD1 matching 8 bases. Germline loops: CDR1 MNHNS, CDR2 SASEGT. Trimming took 4 bases from V and 6 from J; bases not matched to a gene: 8. The CDR3 is 15 residues long. Here the CDR3 reads CASSAQGAYGQPQHF. The CDR3 DNA reads TGTGCCAGCAGTGCTCAGGGGGCTTACGGTCAGCCCCAGCATTTT.

The chain recombines TRBV6-5 with TRBJ2-1; tentative D call: TRBD2 (6 bases). V lost 2 bases, J lost 8 bases, and 16 bases lay in between. The CDR3 length is 15 residues. In germline, CDR1 is MNHEY, CDR2 SVGAGI. The CDR3 DNA is TGTGCCAGCAGTTACAGCGGAGGGTGGAGGGATGAGCAGTTCTTC. This sequence encodes CASSYSGGWRDEQFF.

The chain links TRBV10-2 to TRBJ1-5; D gene uncertain. The germline gives CDR1 WSHSY, CDR2 SAAADI. This CDR3 is built from 11 residues. The germline V and J ends were trimmed by 10 bases and 6 bases, with 10 bases remaining between them. CDR3 residues: CATGGAQPQHF. As DNA, the CDR3 is TGCGCCACGGGAGGAGCTCAGCCCCAGCATTTT.

The chain combines TRBV2 with TRBJ1-1; D is uncertain. CDR3 length: 14 amino acids. Trimming removed 6 bases from V and 1 base from J, with 12 bases in between. Germline values: CDR1 SNHLY, CDR2 FYNNEI. CDR3 sequence (DNA): TGTGCCAGCAGGTTCACTCGGGGGAACACTGAAGCTTTCTTT. Translation gives CASRFTRGNTEAFF.

The CDR3 here is CASRATVPSAQPQHF. The CDR3, as DNA: TGTGCCAGTAGGGCGACAGTCCCATCGGCCCAGCCCCAGCATTTT. The J gene is TRBJ1-5, the V gene TRBV19, with TRBD1 as a possible D gene (5 bases). The germline V and J ends were trimmed by 6 bases and 7 bases, with 19 bases remaining between them. Germline CDR1 and CDR2: LNHDA and SQIVND (reference sequence). CDR3 length: 15 amino acids.

The genes are TRBV2 and TRBJ1-1, with a possible D match to TRBD1 (6 bases). Germline V CDR1 and CDR2: SNHLY, FYNNEI. The V gene lost 5 bases and the J gene lost 0 bases, with 10 bases spanning the gap. The CDR3 runs to 14 residues. The CDR3 nucleotides read TGTGCCAGCAGTAGGACAGTAATGAACACTGAAGCTTTCTTT. It specifies CASSRTVMNTEAFF.

This clone was seen a handful of times. V and J are TRBV28 and TRBJ1-5; D is unresolved. CDR3 size: 12 residues. Trimming shortened V by 8 bases and J by 7 bases, and 12 bases separated the two germline ends. The germline V gene encodes CDR1 MDHEN and CDR2 SYDVKM. The CDR3 loop reads CASAINGQPQHF. As DNA, the CDR3 is TGTGCCAGCGCCATAAACGGGCAGCCCCAGCATTTT.

The genes are TRBV4-1 and TRBJ2-1; D may be TRBD2 (6 bases). Trimming shortened V by 1 base and J by 10 bases, and 17 bases separated the two germline ends. The CDR3 extends over 15 amino acids. The germline V gene has CDR1 MGHRA and CDR2 YSYEKL. The CDR3 nucleotides read TGCGCCAGCAGCCAAGTAGCTTTGTTGGGGAGGGAGCAGTTCTTC. It specifies CASSQVALLGREQFF.

The V call is TRBV2, the J call TRBJ1-2; perhaps TRBD1 as D (5 bases). The CDR3 spans 15 residues. The germline CDR1 and CDR2 sequences are SNHLY and FYNNEI. The ends were cut back, 3 bases at V and 7 bases at J, with 18 bases in the middle. The CDR3 sequence: CASSDYRQGGAGYTF. The CDR3 DNA reads TGTGCCAGCAGTGATTATAGACAAGGAGGGGCTGGCTACACCTTC. Full variable domain (rest looked up from reference TRBV2 and TRBJ1-2): EPEVTQTPSHQVTQMGQEVILRCVPISNHLYFYWYRQILGQKVEFLVSFYNNEISEKSEIFDDQFSVERPDGSNFTLKIRSTKLEDSAMYFCASSDYRQGGAGYTFGSGTRLTVV.

This clone was recorded once. The chain employs TRBV7-7 and TRBJ2-5, with 9 bases fitting TRBD2. The CDR3 runs 17 residues. Looked up from germline, CDR1 is SSHAT and CDR2 is FNYEAQ (reference sequence). The J segment lost 5 bases and the V segment lost 5 bases, leaving 15 bases of the junction unmatched. CDR3 sequence: CASSRRGAGGDGETQYF. CDR3 nucleotide sequence: TGTGCCAGCAGCCGCCGCGGAGCGGGAGGCGACGGGGAGACCCAGTACTTC.

The rearrangement joins TRBV5-1 to TRBJ2-5; 9 positions agree with TRBD2. Germline trimming cut 1 base from V and 6 bases from J; bases unmatched to any gene: 10. Germline CDR1 SGHRS, CDR2 YFSETQ. CDR3 length: 16 amino acids. The CDR3 nucleotides are TGCGCCAGCAGCTTGAGTTCAGCGGGGGGCCTCCAGACCCAGTACTTC. Its translation: CASSLSSAGGLQTQYF.

The gene calls are TRBV19 and TRBJ2-4, with TRBD1 matching over 7 bases. This CDR3 comprises 15 residues. The germline gives CDR1 LNHDA, CDR2 SQIVND (reference sequence). V lost 3 bases to trimming and J lost 0 bases; unmatched junction nucleotides: 2. The chain's CDR3 is CASSIRGLAKNIQYF. In nucleotides, the CDR3 is TGTGCCAGTAGTATTAGGGGGCTAGCCAAAAACATTCAGTACTTC.

This clone has only one observation. This chain joins TRBV28 and TRBJ1-5; perhaps TRBD1 as D (6 bases). Germline CDR1 and CDR2: MDHEN and SYDVKM. CDR3 length: 15 amino acids. The ends were cut back, 1 base at V and 6 bases at J, with 13 bases in the middle. CDR3: CASSLLAGAGQPQHF. CDR3 bases: TGTGCCAGCAGTTTATTAGCAGGGGCTGGTCAGCCCCAGCATTTT.

The rearrangement joins TRBV7-3 to TRBJ2-7; D is perhaps TRBD2 (5 bases). The length of the CDR3 is 15 residues. Germline CDR1 SGHTA, CDR2 FQGTGA. With 5 bases removed from V and 4 bases from J, the gap between germline ends came to 18 bases. Written as DNA, the CDR3 is TGTGCCAGCAGCCTAGCCCCGGGAAGCGGTTACGAGCAGTACTTC. Its protein product is CASSLAPGSGYEQYF.